This record looks at one T cell receptor (beta chain) sequence and its context. Sequenced by immunoSEQ multiplex PCR; TCRdb stores in-frame clones only, minus some. The sample carries tens of thousands of clones, around 92% recorded once. The record originates from a study of T cell changes during pregnancy in multiple sclerosis. Per germline, CDR1 SEHNR and CDR2 FQNEAQ (reference sequence). The CDR3 contains 14 residues. V lost 4 bases and J 0 bases, leaving 9 bases between the germline ends. The rearrangement joins TRBV7-9 to TRBJ1-2, with D unresolved. The sample consisted of peripheral blood, taken in the third trimester of pregnancy. The source of this sequence is a female donor with multiple sclerosis, enrolled in a pregnancy study. CDR3 in amino acids: CASSSPPTNYGYTF. CDR3 sequence (DNA): TGTGCCAGCAGCTCGCCTCCTACTAACTATGGCTACACCTTC.